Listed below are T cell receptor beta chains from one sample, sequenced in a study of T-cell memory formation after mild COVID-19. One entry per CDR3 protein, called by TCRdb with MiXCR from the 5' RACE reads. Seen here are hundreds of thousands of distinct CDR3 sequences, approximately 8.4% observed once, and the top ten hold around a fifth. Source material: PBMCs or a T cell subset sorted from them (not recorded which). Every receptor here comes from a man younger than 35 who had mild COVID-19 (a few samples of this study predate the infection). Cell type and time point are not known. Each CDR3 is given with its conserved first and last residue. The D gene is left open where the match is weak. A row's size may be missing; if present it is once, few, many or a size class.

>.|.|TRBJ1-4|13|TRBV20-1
CSAREAGNEKLFF
TGCAGTGCTAGAGAGGCTGGAAATGAAAAACTGTTTTTT
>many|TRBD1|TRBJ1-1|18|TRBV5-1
CASSFGTGRPGMNTEAFF
TGCGCCAGCAGTTTTGGGACAGGGAGGCCGGGGATGAACACTGAAGCTTTCTTT
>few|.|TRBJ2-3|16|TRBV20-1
CSAIALTRPGRDTQYF
TGCAGTGCTATTGCTCTCACCCGACCAGGTCGAGATACGCAGTATTTT
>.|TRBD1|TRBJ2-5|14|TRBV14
CASSLTGVRETQYF
TGTGCCAGCAGCCTGACAGGGGTCCGCGAGACCCAGTACTTC
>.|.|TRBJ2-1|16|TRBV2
CASSERGARTYNEQFF
TGTGCCAGCAGTGAACGGGGGGCAAGGACCTACAATGAGCAGTTCTTC
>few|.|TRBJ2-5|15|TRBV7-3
CASSLTSSSPLAQYF
TGTGCCAGCAGCTTAACCTCCAGCAGTCCGTTGGCCCAGTACTTC
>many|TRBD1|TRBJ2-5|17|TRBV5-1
CASSPGQGIIGVETQYF
TGCGCCAGCAGCCCGGGACAGGGAATAATAGGGGTAGAGACCCAGTACTTC
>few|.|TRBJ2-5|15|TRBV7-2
CASSLAYRAGETQYF
TGTGCCAGCAGCTTAGCTTACCGGGCGGGAGAGACCCAGTACTTC
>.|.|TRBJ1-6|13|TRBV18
CASSPDHLTALHF
TGTGCCAGCTCACCCGACCATCTTACAGCCCTCCACTTT
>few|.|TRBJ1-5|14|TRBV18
CASSREGKDQPQHF
TGTGCCAGCTCGCGGGAGGGCAAGGATCAGCCCCAGCATTTT
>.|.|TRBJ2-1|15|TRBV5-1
CASSLIRGNVNEQFF
TGCGCCAGCAGCTTAATACGGGGCAACGTCAATGAGCAGTTCTTC
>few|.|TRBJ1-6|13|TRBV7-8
CASSLGANSPLHF
TGTGCCAGCAGCTTAGGGGCCAATTCACCCCTCCACTTT
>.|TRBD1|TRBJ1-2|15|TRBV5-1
CASSLGGTGLYGYTF
TGCGCCAGCAGCTTGGGAGGGACAGGCCTCTATGGCTACACCTTC
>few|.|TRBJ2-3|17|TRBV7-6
CASRSPLSGLEADTQYF
TGTGCCAGCAGATCCCCCCTTTCGGGGCTAGAGGCAGATACGCAGTATTTT
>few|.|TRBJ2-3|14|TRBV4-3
CASSQDRRPDTQYF
TGCGCCAGCAGCCAAGATCGAAGACCAGATACGCAGTATTTT
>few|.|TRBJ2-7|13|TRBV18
CASSPYSPYEQYF
TGTGCCAGCTCACCCTATAGCCCCTACGAGCAGTACTTC
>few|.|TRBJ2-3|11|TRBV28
CASSWEYTQYF
TGTGCCAGCAGTTGGGAGTATACGCAGTATTTT
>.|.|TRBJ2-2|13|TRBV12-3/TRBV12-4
CASSNPPTGELFF
TGTGCCAGCAGTAACCCGCCCACCGGGGAGCTGTTTTTT
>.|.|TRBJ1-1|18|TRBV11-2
CASSLAGPRDLMNTEAFF
TGTGCCAGCAGCTTAGCTGGCCCCAGGGATCTCATGAACACTGAAGCTTTCTTT
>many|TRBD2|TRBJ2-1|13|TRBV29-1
CSADPGGYNEQFF
TGCAGCGCGGACCCGGGGGGGTACAATGAGCAGTTCTTC
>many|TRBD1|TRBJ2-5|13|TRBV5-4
CASAPGTEETQYF
TGTGCCAGCGCCCCCGGGACAGAAGAGACCCAGTACTTC
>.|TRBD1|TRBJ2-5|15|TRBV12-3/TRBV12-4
CASSLRGQSKETQYF
TGTGCCAGCAGCCTACGGGGACAGTCCAAAGAGACCCAGTACTTC
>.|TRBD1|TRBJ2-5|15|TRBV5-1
CASSLGTGNGETQYF
TGCGCCAGCAGCTTGGGGACAGGGAATGGGGAGACCCAGTACTTC
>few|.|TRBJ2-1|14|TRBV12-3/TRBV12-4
CASSPRQVSVEQFF
TGTGCCAGCAGTCCACGACAGGTCTCCGTTGAGCAGTTCTTC
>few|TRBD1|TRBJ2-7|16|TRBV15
CATSSTETGSSYEQYF
TGTGCCACCAGCAGCACGGAGACAGGGTCCTCCTACGAGCAGTACTTC
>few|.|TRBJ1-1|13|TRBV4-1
CASSREERVAAFF
TGCGCCAGCAGCCGCGAAGAGAGGGTGGCAGCTTTCTTT
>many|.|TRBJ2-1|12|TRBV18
CASSPLNPKGFF
TGTGCCAGCTCACCCCTTAACCCGAAGGGGTTCTTC
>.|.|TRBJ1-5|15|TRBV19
CASSPLMPSNQPQHF
TGTGCCAGTAGTCCCTTGATGCCCAGCAATCAGCCCCAGCATTTT
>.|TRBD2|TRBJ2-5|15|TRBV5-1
CASSLAQGLGETQYF
TGCGCCAGCAGCTTGGCCCAGGGACTAGGAGAGACCCAGTACTTC
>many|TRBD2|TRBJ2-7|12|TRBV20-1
CSARVGGDEQYF
TGCAGTGCTAGAGTCGGGGGGGACGAGCAGTACTTC
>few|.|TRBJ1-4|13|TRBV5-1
CASSLVDGEKLFF
TGCGCCAGCAGCTTGGTTGACGGTGAAAAACTGTTTTTT
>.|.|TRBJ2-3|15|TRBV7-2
CASSLQSGGTDTQYF
TGTGCCAGCAGCTTACAATCAGGCGGAACAGATACGCAGTATTTT
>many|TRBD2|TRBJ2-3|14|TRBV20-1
CSARTSGVSDTQYF
TGCAGTGCTAGGACTAGCGGTGTGTCAGATACGCAGTATTTT
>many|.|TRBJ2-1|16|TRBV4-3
CASSQNPESSYNEQFF
TGCGCCAGCAGCCAGAACCCCGAGAGCTCCTACAATGAGCAGTTCTTC
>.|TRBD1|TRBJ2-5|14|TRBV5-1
CASSRDRGKETQYF
TGCGCCAGCAGTCGGGACAGGGGGAAAGAGACCCAGTACTTC
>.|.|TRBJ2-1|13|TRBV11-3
CASSLGGRAKQFF
TGTGCCAGCAGCTTAGGGGGGCGTGCCAAGCAGTTCTTC
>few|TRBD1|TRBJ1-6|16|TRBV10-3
CAISENPGQYNSPLHF
TGTGCCATCAGTGAGAACCCGGGACAGTATAATTCACCCCTCCACTTT
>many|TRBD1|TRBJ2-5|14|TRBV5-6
CASSLTGALSTQYF
TGTGCCAGCAGCTTGACAGGGGCCCTGTCGACCCAGTACTTC
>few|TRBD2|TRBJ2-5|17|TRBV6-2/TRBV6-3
CASSYSVAGATRETQYF
TGTGCCAGCAGTTACTCGGTAGCGGGGGCCACGAGGGAGACCCAGTACTTC
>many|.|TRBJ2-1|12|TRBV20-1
CSASETANEQFF
TGCAGTGCATCCGAGACAGCGAATGAGCAGTTCTTC
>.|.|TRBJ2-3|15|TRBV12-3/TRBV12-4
CASSLNGGGPDTQYF
TGTGCCAGCAGCCTTAACGGTGGGGGGCCAGATACGCAGTATTTT
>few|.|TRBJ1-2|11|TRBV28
CASRGPKGYTF
TGTGCCAGCAGAGGCCCGAAGGGCTACACCTTC
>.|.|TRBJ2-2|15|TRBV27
CASSLGTPNTGELFF
TGTGCCAGCAGTCTAGGGACCCCGAACACCGGGGAGCTGTTTTTT
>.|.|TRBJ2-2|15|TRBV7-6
CASSSLRGDTGELFF
TGTGCCAGCAGCTCCCTCCGGGGCGACACCGGGGAGCTGTTTTTT
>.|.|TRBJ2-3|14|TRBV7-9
CASSLWTGTDTQYF
TGTGCCAGCAGCCTGTGGACAGGCACAGATACGCAGTATTTT
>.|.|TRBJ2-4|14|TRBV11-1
CASSDFLAKNIQYF
TGTGCCAGCTCGGACTTTCTAGCCAAAAACATTCAGTACTTC
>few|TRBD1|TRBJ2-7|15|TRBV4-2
CASSLKGTGTYEQYF
TGTGCCAGCAGCCTAAAGGGGACAGGAACCTACGAGCAGTACTTC
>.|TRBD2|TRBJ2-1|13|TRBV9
CASSVGGVNEQFF
TGTGCCAGCAGCGTTGGGGGGGTGAATGAGCAGTTCTTC
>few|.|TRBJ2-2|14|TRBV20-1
CSARVESGAGELFF
TGCAGTGCTAGGGTTGAATCGGGCGCCGGGGAGCTGTTTTTT
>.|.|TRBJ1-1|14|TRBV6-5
CASSSIGRNTEAFF
TGTGCCAGCAGTTCGATAGGGAGGAACACTGAAGCTTTCTTT
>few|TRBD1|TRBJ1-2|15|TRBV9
CASSGGDSIYYGYTF
TGTGCCAGCAGCGGGGGGGACAGCATTTACTATGGCTACACCTTC
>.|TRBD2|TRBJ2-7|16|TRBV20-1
CSARVFGGGPGYEQYF
TGCAGTGCTAGAGTGTTCGGCGGGGGTCCCGGCTACGAGCAGTACTTC
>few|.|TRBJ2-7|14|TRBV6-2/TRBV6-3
CASTPSTRGRRRYF
TGTGCCAGCACACCTTCGACAAGGGGCCGACGCCGATACTTC
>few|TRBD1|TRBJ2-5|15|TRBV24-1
CATSDRTGGHETQYF
TGTGCCACCAGTGACAGGACAGGGGGCCACGAGACCCAGTACTTC
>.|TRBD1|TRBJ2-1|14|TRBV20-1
CSAVGTGAINEQFF
TGCAGTGCGGTGGGGACAGGAGCGATCAATGAGCAGTTCTTC